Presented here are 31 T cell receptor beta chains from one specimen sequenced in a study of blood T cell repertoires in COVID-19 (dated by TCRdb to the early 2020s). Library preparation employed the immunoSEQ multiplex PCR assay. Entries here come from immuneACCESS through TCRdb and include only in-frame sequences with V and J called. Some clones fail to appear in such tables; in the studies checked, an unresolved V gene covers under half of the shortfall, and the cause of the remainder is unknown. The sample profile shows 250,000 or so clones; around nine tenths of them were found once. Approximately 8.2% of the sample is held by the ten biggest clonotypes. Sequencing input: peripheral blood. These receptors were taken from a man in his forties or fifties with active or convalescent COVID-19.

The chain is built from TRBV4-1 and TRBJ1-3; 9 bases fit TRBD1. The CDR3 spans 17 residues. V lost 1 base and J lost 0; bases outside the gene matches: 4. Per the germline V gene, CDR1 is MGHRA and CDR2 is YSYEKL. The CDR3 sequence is CASSQVPGQGSGNTIYF. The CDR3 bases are TGCGCCAGCAGCCAAGTTCCGGGACAGGGCTCTGGAAACACCATATATTTT.

CDR3 nucleotide sequence: TGTGCCAGCAGTGGGGGGGACAGAAATCAGCCCCAGCATTTT. Translated, it gives CASSGGDRNQPQHF. This chain connects TRBV2 to TRBJ1-5; TRBD1 matches at 7 bases. This CDR3 comprises 14 residues. Germline V gene lookup returns CDR1 SNHLY and CDR2 FYNNEI. With 4 bases clipped from V and 4 bases from J, the junction kept 4 bases outside the gene matches.

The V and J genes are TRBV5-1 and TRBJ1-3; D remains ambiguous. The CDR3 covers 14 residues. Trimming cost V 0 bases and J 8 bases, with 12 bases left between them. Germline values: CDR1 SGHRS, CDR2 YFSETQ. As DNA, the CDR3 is TGCGCCAGCAGCTTGGGCCGAGACGGGGACACCATATATTTT. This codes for CASSLGRDGDTIYF.

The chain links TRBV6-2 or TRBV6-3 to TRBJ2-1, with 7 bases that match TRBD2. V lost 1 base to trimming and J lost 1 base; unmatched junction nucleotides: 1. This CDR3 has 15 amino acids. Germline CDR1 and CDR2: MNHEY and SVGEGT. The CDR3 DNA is TGTGCCAGCAGTTACTGGGGAGGGTCCTACAATGAGCAGTTCTTC. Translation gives CASSYWGGSYNEQFF.

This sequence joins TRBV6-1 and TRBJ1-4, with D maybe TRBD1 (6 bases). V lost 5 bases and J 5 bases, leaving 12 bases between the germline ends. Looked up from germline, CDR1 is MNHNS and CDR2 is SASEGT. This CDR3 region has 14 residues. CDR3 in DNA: TGTGCCAGCAGTCAGGACAGACCCAATGAAAAACTGTTTTTT. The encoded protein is CASSQDRPNEKLFF.

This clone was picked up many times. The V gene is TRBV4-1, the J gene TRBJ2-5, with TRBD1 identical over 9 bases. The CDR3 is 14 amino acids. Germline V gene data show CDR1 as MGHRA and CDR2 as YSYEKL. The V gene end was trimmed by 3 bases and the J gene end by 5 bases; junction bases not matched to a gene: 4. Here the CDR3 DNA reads TGCGCCAGCAGCCAGGACAGGGGATGGGAGACCCAGTACTTC. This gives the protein CASSQDRGWETQYF.

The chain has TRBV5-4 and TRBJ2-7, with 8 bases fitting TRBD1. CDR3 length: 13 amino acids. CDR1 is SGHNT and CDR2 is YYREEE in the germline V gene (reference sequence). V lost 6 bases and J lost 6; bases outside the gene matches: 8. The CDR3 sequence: CASTTGQVGEQYF. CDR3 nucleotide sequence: TGTGCCAGCACGACGGGACAGGTGGGCGAGCAGTACTTC.

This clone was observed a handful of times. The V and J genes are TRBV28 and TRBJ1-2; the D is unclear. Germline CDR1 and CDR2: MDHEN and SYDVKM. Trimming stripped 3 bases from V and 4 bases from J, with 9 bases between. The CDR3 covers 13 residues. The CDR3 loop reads CASSFYIGYGYTF. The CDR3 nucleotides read TGTGCCAGCAGTTTTTACATTGGCTATGGCTACACCTTC.

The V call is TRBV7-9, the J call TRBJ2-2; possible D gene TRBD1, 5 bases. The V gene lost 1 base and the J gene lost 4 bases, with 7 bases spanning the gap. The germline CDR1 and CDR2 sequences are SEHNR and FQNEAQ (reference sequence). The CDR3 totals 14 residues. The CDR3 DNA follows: TGTGCCAGCAGCTTAGTGACAGCCACCGGGGAGCTGTTTTTT. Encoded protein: CASSLVTATGELFF.

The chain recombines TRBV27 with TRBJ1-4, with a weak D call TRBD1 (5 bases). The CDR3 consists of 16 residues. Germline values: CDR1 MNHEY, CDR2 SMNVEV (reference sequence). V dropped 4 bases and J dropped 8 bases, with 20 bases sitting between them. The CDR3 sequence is CASSSPDGGAGEKLFF. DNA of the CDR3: TGTGCCAGCAGTTCCCCTGATGGTGGGGCAGGGGAAAAACTGTTTTTT.

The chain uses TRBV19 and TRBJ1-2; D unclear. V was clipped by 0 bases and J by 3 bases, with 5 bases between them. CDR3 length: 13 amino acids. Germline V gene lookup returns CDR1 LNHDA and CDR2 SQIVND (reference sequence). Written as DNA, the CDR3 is TGTGCCAGTAGTATAGACAGATACTATGGCTACACCTTC. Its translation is CASSIDRYYGYTF.

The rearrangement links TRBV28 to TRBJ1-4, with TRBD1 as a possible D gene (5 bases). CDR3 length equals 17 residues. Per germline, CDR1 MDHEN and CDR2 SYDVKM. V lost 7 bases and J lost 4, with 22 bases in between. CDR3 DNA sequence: TGTGCCAGCACCACGATAGGGGTAGTGGGGATTAATGAAAAACTGTTTTTT. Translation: CASTTIGVVGINEKLFF.

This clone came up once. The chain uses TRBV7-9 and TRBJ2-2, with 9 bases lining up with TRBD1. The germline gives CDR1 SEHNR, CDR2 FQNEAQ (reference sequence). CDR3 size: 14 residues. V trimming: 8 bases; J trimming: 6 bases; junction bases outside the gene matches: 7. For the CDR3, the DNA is TGTGCCAGCGATACAGGGGGCGGGTCCGGGGAGCTGTTTTTT. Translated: CASDTGGGSGELFF.

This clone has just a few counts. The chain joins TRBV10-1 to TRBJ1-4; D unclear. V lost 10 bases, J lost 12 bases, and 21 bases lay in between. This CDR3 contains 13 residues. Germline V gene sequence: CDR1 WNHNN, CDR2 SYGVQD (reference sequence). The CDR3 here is CATRSRRASELFF. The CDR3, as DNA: TGCGCCACCAGGTCAAGGAGGGCTTCGGAACTGTTTTTT.

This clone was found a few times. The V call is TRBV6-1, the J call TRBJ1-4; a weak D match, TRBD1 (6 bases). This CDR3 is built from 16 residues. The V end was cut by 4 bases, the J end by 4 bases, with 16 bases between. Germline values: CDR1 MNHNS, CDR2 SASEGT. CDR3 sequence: CASSVTVGGLNEKLFF. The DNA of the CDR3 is TGTGCCAGCAGTGTGACGGTGGGGGGGCTTAATGAAAAACTGTTTTTT.

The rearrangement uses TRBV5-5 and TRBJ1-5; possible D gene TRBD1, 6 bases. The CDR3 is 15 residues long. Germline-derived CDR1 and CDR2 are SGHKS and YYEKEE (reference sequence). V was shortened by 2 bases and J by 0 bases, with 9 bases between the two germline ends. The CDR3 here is CASSFWTASNQPQHF. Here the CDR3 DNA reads TGTGCCAGCAGCTTCTGGACAGCTAGCAATCAGCCCCAGCATTTT.

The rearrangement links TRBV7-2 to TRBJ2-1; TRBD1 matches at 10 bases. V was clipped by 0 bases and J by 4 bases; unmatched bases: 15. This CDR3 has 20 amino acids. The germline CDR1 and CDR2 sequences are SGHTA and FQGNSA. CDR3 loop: CASSLAGSRAGQGIYNEQFF. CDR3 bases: TGTGCCAGCAGCTTAGCAGGGAGCCGGGCGGGACAGGGGATTTACAATGAGCAGTTCTTC.

Here the CDR3 DNA reads TGTGCCTGGAGCCCGACAGGGGACTGGAACACTGAAGCTTTCTTT. Translating gives CAWSPTGDWNTEAFF. The chain recombines TRBV30 with TRBJ1-1; 8 bases are shared with TRBD1. CDR3 size: 15 residues. Germline V gives CDR1 GTSNPN, CDR2 SVGIG (reference sequence). V was clipped by 3 bases and J by 1 base; unmatched bases: 7.

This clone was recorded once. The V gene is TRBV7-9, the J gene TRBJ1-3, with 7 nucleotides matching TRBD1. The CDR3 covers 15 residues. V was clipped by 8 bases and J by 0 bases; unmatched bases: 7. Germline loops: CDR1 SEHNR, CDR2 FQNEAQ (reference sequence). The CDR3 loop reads CASFPGDSSGNTIYF. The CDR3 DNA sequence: TGTGCCAGCTTCCCCGGGGACAGCTCTGGAAACACCATATATTTT. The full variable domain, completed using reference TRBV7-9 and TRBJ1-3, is DTGVSQNPRHKITKRGQNVTFRCDPISEHNRLYWYRQTLGQGPEFLTYFQNEAQLEKSRLLSDRFSAERPKGSFSTLEIQRTEQGDSAMYLCASFPGDSSGNTIYFGEGSWLTVV.

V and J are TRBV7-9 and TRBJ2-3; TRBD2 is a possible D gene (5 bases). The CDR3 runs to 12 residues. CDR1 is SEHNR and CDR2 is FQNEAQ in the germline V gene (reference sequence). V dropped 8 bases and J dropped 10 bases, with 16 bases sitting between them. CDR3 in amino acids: CASFPPAGAQYF. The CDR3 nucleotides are TGTGCCAGCTTCCCCCCGGCGGGCGCGCAGTATTTT.

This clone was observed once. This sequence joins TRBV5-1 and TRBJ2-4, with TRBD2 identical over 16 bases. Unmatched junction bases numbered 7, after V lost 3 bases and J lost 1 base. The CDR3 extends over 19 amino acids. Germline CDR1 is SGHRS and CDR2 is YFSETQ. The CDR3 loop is CASSWLPGLAGGAKNIQYF. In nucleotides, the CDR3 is TGCGCCAGCAGCTGGTTACCGGGACTAGCGGGAGGGGCCAAAAACATTCAGTACTTC.

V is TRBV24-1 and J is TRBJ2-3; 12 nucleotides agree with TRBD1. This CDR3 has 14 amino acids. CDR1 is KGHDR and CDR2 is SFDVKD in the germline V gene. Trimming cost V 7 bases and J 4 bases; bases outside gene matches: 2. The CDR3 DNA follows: TGTGCCACCAGCGGGACAGGGGGCGCAGATACGCAGTATTTT. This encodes CATSGTGGADTQYF.

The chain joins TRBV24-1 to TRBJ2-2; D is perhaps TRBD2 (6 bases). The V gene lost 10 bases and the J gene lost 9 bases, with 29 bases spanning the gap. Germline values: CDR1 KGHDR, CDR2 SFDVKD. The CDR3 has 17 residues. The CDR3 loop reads CATPPSSAGIPSWELFF. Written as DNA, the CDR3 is TGTGCCACACCTCCCTCCTCAGCGGGTATCCCATCGTGGGAGCTGTTTTTT.

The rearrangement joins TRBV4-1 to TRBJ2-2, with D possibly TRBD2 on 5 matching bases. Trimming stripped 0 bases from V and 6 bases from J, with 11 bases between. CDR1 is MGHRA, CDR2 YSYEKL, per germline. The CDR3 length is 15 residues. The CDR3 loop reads CASSQDVSGAGELFF. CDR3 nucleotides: TGCGCCAGCAGCCAAGATGTATCCGGGGCCGGGGAGCTGTTTTTT.

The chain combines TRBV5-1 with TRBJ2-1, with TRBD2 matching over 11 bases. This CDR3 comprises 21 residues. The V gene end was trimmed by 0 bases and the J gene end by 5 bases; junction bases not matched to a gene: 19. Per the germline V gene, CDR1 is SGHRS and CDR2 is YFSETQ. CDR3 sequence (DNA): TGCGCCAGCAGCTTGGGAGTCCGGCGACTAGCGGGACCGACCTCACACAATGAGCAGTTCTTC. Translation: CASSLGVRRLAGPTSHNEQFF.

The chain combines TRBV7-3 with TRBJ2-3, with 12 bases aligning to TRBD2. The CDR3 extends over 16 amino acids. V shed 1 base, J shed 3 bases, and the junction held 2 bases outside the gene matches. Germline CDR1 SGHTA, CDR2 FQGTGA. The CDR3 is CASSLMTSGRTDTQYF. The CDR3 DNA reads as TGTGCCAGCAGCTTAATGACTAGCGGGAGAACAGATACGCAGTATTTT.

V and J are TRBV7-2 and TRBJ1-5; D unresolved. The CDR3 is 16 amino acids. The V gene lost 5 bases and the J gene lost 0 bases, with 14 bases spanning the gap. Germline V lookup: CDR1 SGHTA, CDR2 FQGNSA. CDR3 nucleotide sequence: TGTGCCAGCAGCCGCTCCGGGGAAAATAGCAATCAGCCCCAGCATTTT. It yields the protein CASSRSGENSNQPQHF.

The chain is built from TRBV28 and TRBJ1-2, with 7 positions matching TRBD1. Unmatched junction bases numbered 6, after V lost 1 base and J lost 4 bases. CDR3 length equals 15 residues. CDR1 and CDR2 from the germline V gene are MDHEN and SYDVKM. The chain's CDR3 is CASSLSVRGSYGYTF. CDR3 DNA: TGTGCCAGCAGTTTATCTGTCAGGGGGAGCTATGGCTACACCTTC.

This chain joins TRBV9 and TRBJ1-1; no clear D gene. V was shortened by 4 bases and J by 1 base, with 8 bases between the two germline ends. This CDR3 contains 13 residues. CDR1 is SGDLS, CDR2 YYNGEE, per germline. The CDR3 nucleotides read TGTGCCAGCAGCCCGGGTCCGAACACTGAAGCTTTCTTT. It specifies CASSPGPNTEAFF.

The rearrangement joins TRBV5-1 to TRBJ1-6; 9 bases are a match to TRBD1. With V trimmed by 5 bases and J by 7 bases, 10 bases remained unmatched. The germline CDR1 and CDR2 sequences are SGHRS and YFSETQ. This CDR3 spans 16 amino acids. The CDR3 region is CASRGTGIRSNSPLHF. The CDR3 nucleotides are TGCGCCAGCAGAGGGACAGGGATAAGATCGAATTCACCCCTCCACTTT. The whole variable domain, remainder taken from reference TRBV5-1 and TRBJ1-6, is KAGVTQTPRYLIKTRGQQVTLSCSPISGHRSVSWYQQTPGQGLQFLFEYFSETQRNKGNFPGRFSGRQFSNSRSEMNVSTLELGDSALYLCASRGTGIRSNSPLHFGNGTRLTVT.

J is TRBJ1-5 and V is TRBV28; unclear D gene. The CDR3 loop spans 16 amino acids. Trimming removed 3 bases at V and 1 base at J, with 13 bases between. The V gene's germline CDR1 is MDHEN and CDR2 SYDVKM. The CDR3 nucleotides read TGTGCCAGCAGTTTTTCGCCGGGATTCAGCAATCAGCCCCAGCATTTT. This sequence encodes CASSFSPGFSNQPQHF. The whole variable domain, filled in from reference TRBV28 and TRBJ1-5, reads DVKVTQSSRYLVKRTGEKVFLECVQDMDHENMFWYRQDPGLGLRLIYFSYDVKMKEKGDIPEGYSVSREKKERFSLILESASTNQTSMYLCASSFSPGFSNQPQHFGDGTRLSIL.